This T cell receptor (beta chain) was retrieved from a study of blood T cells in healthy people across ages. Comment on this clonotype: What it binds is unknown.

Sample-barcoded 5' priming and a J-beta primer mix drove a second PCR of about 6 to 11 cycles. TCRdb redid the calling of the 5' RACE reads with MiXCR, one entry per CDR3 protein. The table includes roughly 2 million distinct CDR3 sequences, 49% detected once. Germline V gene lookup returns CDR1 SGHTA and CDR2 FQGNSA. The CDR3 loop spans 14 amino acids. V gave up 4 bases and J gave up 3 bases, with 10 bases separating them. General study points: The lack of PBMC sorting stopped any conclusive naive versus antigen-experienced comparison.

Material: blood. This sequence joins TRBV7-2 and TRBJ2-4; no firm D call. This clonotype originated in a middle-aged woman in good health. CDR3 DNA sequence: TGTGCCAGCAGCTCCGGTAGTGACAAAAACATTCAGTACTTC. It yields the protein CASSSGSDKNIQYF.